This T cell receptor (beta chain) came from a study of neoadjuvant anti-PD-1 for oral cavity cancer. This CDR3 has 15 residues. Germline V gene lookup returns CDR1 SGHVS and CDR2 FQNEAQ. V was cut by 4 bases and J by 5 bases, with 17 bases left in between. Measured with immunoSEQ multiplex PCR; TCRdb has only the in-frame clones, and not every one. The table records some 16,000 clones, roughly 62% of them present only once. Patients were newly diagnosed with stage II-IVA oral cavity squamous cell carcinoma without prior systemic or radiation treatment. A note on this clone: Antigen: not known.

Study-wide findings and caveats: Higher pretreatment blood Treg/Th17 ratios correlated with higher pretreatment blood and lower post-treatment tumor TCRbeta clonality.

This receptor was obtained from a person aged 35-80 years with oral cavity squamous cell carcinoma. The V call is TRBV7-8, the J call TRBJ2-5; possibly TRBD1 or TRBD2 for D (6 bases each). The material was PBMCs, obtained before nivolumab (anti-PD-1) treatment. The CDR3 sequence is CASSSGTLGGETQYF. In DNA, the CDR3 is TGTGCCAGCAGCTCCGGGACACTCGGGGGCGAGACCCAGTACTTC.